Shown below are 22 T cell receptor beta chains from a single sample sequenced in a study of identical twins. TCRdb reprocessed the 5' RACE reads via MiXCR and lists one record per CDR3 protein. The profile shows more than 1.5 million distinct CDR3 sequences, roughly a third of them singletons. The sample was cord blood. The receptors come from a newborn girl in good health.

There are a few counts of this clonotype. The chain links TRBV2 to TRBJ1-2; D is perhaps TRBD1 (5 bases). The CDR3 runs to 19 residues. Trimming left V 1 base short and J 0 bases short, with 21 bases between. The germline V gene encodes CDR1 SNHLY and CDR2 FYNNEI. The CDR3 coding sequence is TGTGCCAGCAGTGAAGGAATCGGGGCAGGGCAACGAGCTAACTATGGCTACACCTTC. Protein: CASSEGIGAGQRANYGYTF.

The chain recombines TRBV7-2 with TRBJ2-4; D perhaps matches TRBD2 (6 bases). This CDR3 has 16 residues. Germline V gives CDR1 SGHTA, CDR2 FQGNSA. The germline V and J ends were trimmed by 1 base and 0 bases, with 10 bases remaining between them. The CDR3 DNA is TGTGCCAGCAGCTTAGAGCTAGCGTTAGCCAAAAACATTCAGTACTTC. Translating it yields CASSLELALAKNIQYF.

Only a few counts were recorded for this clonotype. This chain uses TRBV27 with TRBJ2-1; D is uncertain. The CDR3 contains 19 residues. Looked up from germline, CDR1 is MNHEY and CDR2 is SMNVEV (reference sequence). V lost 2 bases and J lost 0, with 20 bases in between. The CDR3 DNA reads TGTGCCAGCAGTTTAGGGCCGCGTAGGGCAACCGCCTCCTACAATGAGCAGTTCTTC. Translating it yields CASSLGPRRATASYNEQFF.

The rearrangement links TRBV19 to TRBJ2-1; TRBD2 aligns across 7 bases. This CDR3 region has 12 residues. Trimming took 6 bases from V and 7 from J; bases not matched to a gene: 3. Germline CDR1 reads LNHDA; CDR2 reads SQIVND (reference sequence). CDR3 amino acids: CASRTSRNEQFF. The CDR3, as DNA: TGTGCCAGTAGGACTAGCAGAAATGAGCAGTTCTTC.

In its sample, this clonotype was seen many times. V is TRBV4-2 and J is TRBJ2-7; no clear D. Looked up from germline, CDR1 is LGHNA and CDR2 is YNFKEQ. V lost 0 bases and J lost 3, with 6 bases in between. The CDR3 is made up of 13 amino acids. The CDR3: CASSQDLFYEQYF. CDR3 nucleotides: TGTGCCAGCAGCCAAGATTTATTCTACGAGCAGTACTTC.

The CDR3 DNA sequence: TGTGCCAGCAGCCAGACAGGGGGAGGTTTCCAAGATACGCAGTATTTT. It specifies CASSQTGGGFQDTQYF. This chain joins TRBV7-9 and TRBJ2-3; 9 bases agree with TRBD1. Trimming removed 5 bases from V and 5 bases from J; junction bases left unmatched: 11. CDR1 and CDR2 (germline): SEHNR, FQNEAQ (reference sequence). CDR3 length equals 16 residues.

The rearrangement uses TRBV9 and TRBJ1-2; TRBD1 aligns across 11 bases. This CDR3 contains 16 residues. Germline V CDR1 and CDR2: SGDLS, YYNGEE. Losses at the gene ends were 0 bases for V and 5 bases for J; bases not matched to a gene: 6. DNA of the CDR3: TGTGCCAGCAGCGTAGGGGGACAGGGGGTATGGTATGGCTACACCTTC. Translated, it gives CASSVGGQGVWYGYTF.

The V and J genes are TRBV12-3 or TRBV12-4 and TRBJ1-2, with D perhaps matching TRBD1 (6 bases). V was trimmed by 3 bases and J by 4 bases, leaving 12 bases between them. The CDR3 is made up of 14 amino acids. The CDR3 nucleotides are TGTGCCAGCAGTTTTACCAGGGGCGCCTATGGCTACACCTTC. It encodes CASSFTRGAYGYTF.

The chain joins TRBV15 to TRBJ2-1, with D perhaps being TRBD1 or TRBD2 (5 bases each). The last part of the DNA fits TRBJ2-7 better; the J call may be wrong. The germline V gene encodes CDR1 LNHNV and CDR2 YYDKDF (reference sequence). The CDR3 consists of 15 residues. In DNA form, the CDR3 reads TGTGCCACCAGCAGAGGGAGGCAGGGCAAAAATGAGCAGTACTTC. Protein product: CATSRGRQGKNEQYF.

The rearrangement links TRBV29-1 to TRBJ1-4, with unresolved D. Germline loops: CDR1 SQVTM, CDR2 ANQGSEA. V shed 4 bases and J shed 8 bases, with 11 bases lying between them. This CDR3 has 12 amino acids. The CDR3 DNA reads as TGCAGCGTTGGGTCCATTGAAGAAAAACTGTTTTTT. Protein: CSVGSIEEKLFF.

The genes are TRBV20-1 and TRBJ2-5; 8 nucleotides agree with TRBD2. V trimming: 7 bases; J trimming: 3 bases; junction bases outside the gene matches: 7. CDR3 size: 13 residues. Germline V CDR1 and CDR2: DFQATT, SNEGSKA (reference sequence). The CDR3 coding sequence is TGCAGTGGAACGGGAGGGCCTAAAGAGACCCAGTACTTC. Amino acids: CSGTGGPKETQYF.

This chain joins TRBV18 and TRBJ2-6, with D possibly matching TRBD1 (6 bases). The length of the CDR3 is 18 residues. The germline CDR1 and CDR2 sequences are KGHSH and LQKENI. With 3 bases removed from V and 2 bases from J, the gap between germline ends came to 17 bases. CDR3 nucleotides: TGTGCCAGCTCACCCGTTAGGACAGTATTGGCTGGGGCCAACGTCCTGACTTTC. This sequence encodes CASSPVRTVLAGANVLTF.

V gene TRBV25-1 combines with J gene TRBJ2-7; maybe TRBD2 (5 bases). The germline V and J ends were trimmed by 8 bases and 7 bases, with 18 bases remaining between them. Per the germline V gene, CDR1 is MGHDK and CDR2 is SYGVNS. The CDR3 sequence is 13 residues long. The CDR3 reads CASGRMGWDEQYF. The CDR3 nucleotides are TGTGCCAGCGGGAGAATGGGTTGGGATGAGCAGTACTTC.

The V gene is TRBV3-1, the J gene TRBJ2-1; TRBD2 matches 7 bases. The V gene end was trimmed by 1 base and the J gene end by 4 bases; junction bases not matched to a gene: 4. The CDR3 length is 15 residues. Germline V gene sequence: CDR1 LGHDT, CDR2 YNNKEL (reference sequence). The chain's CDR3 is CASSQGGSGYNEQFF. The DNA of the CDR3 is TGTGCCAGCAGCCAAGGCGGGAGCGGTTACAATGAGCAGTTCTTC.

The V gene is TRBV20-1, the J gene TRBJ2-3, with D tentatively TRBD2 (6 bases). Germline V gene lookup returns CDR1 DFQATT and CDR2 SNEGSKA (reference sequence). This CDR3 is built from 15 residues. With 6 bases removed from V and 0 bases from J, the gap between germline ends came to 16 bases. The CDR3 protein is CSAPSRGSSTDTQYF. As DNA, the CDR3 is TGCAGTGCCCCGAGTCGGGGGTCTAGCACAGATACGCAGTATTTT.

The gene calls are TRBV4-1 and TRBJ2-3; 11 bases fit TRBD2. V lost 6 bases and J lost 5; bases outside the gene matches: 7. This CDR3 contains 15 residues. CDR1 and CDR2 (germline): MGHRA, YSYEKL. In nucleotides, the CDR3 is TGCGCCAGCAGTCCTACTGGACTAGCGGGAGATACGCAGTATTTT. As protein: CASSPTGLAGDTQYF.

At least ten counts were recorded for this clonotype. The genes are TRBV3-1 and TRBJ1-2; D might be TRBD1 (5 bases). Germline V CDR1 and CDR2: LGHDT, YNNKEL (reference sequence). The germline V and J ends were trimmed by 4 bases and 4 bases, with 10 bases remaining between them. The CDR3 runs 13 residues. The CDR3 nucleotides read TGTGCCAGCAGCCGGGACCGTTCCTATGGCTACACCTTC. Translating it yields CASSRDRSYGYTF.

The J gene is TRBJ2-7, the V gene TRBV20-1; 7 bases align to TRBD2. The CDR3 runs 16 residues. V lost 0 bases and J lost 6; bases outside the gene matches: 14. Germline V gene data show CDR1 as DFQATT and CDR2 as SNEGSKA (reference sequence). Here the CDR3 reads CSARDGRERRPFEQYF. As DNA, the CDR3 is TGCAGTGCTAGAGATGGGCGGGAGCGTCGTCCTTTCGAGCAGTACTTC.

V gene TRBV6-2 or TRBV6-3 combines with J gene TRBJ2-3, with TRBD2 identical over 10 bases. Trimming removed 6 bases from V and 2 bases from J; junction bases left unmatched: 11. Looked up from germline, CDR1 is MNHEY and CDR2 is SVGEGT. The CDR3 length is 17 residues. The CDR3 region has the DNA TGTGCCAGCAGGAACGATAGACTAGCGGGCAACACAGATACGCAGTATTTT. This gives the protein CASRNDRLAGNTDTQYF.

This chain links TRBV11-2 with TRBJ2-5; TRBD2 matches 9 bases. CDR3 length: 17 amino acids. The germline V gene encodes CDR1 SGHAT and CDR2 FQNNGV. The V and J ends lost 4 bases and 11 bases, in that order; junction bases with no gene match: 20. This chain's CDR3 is CASSSVRLAGAYNEQYF. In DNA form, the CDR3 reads TGTGCCAGCAGCTCAGTTCGATTAGCGGGGGCTTACAATGAGCAGTACTTC.

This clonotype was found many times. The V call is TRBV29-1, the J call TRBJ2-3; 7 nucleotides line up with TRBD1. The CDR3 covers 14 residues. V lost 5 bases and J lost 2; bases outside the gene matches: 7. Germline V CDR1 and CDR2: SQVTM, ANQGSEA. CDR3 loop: CSVLEQGHTDTQYF. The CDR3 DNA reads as TGCAGCGTTCTAGAACAGGGGCACACAGATACGCAGTATTTT.

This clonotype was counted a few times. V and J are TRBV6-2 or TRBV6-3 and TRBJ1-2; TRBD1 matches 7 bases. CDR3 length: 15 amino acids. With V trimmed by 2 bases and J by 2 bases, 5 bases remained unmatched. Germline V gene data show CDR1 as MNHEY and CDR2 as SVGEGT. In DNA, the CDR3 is TGTGCCAGCAGTTACACAGACAGGGAAAACTATGGCTACACCTTC. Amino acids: CASSYTDRENYGYTF.